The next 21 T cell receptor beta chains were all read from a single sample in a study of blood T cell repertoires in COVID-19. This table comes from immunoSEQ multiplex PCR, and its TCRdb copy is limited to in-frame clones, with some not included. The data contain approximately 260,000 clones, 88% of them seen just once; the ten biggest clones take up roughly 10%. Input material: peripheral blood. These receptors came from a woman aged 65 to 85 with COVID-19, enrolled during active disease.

The chain's CDR3 is CASSFRQIGTEAFF. Written as DNA, the CDR3 is TGTGCCAGCAGCTTTAGACAAATTGGCACTGAAGCTTTCTTT. This chain links TRBV11-3 with TRBJ1-1; D unresolved. V was pared by 3 bases and J by 4 bases, with 12 bases between. The germline CDR1 and CDR2 sequences are SGHNT and YENEEA. The CDR3 totals 14 residues.

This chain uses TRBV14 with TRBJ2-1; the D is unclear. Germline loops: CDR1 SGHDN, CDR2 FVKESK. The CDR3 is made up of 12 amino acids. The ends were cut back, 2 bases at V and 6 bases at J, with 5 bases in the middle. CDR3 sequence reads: CASSQNSNEQFF. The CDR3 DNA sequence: TGTGCCAGCAGCCAAAATAGCAATGAGCAGTTCTTC.

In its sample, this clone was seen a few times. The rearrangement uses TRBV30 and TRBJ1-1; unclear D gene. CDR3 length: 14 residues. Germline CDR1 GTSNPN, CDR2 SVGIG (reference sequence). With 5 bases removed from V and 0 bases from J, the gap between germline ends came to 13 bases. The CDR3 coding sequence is TGTGCCTGGGGCGGGGAGCGTTTGAACACTGAAGCTTTCTTT. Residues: CAWGGERLNTEAFF.

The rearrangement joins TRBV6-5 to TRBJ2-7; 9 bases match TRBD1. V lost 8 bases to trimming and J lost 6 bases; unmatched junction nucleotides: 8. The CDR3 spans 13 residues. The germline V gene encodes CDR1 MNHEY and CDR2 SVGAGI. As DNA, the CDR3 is TGTGCCAGCCAGGGACAGGGTTACCGCGAGCAGTACTTC. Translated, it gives CASQGQGYREQYF.

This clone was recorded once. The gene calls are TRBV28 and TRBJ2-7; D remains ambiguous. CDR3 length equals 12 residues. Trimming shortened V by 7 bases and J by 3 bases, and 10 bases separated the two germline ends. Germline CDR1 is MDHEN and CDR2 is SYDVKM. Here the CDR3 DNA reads TGTGCCAGCACCACGGGTATCTACGAGCAGTACTTC. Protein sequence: CASTTGIYEQYF.

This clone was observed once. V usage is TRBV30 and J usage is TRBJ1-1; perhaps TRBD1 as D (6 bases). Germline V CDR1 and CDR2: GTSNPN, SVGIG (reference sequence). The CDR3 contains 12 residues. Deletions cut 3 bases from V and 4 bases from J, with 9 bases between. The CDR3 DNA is TGTGCCTGGAGGCAGGGGTTCACTGAAGCTTTCTTT. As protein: CAWRQGFTEAFF.

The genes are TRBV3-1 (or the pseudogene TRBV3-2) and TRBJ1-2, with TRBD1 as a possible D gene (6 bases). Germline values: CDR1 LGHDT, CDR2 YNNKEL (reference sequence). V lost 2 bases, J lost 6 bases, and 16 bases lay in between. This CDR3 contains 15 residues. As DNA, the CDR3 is TGTGCCAGCAGCCAATATTCAGGGACAAAAAATGGCTACACCTTC. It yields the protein CASSQYSGTKNGYTF.

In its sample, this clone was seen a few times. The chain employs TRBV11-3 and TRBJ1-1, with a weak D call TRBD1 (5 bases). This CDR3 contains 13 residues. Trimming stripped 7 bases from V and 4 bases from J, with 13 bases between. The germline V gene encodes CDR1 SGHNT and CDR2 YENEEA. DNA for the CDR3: TGTGCCAGCACACCCGGGGGACGCACTGAAGCTTTCTTT. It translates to CASTPGGRTEAFF.

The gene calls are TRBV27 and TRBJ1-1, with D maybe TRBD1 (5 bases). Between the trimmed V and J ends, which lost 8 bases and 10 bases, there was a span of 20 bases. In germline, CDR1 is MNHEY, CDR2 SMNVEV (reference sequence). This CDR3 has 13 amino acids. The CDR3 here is CASYLAPRGVAFF. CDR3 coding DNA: TGTGCCAGCTACCTCGCCCCAAGGGGTGTAGCTTTCTTT.

The CDR3, as DNA: TGTGCCAGCAGTCACGGAGACTCTTATGGCTACACCTTC. Its translation is CASSHGDSYGYTF. This chain links TRBV12-3 or TRBV12-4 with TRBJ1-2; no definite D call. V was trimmed by 5 bases and J by 5 bases, leaving 12 bases between them. The CDR3 is 13 amino acids.

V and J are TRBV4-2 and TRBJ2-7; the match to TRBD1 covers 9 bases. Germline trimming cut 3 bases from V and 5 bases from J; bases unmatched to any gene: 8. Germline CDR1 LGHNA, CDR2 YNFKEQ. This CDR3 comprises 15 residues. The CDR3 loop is CASSQATGQGHEQYF. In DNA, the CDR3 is TGTGCCAGCAGCCAGGCTACTGGACAGGGGCACGAGCAGTACTTC.

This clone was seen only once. CDR3 amino acids: CAIRASGNMGEQYF. The CDR3 DNA reads TGTGCCATCAGAGCTAGCGGGAATATGGGCGAGCAGTACTTC. The genes are TRBV6-5 and TRBJ2-7; TRBD2 aligns across 9 bases. J lost 6 bases, V lost 10 bases, and 13 bases had no gene match. CDR3 length: 14 residues. CDR1 and CDR2 (germline): MNHEY, SVGAGI.

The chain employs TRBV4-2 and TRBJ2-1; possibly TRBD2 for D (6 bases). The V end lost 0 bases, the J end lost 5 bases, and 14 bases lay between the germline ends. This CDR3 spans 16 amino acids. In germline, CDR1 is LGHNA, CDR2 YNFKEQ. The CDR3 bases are TGTGCCAGCAGCCAAGATGGGGACTCGCTTAACAATGAGCAGTTCTTC. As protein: CASSQDGDSLNNEQFF.

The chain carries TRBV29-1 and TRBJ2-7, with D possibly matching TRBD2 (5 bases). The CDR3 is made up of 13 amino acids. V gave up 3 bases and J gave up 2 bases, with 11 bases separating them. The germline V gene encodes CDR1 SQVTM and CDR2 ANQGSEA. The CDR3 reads CSVDAGSAYEQYF. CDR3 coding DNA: TGCAGCGTTGATGCGGGTAGCGCCTACGAGCAGTACTTC.

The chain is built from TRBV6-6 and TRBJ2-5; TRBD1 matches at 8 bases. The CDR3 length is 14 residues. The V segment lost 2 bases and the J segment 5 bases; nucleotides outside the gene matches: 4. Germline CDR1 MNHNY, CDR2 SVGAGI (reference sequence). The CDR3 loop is CASSYRQGLETQYF. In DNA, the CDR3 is TGTGCCAGCAGTTACCGACAGGGGTTGGAGACCCAGTACTTC.

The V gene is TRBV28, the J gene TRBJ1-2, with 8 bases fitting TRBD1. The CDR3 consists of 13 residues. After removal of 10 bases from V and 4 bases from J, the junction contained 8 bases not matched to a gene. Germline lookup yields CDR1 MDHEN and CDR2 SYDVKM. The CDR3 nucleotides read TGTGCCAACTGGGACAGGCAACTCTATGGCTACACCTTC. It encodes CANWDRQLYGYTF.

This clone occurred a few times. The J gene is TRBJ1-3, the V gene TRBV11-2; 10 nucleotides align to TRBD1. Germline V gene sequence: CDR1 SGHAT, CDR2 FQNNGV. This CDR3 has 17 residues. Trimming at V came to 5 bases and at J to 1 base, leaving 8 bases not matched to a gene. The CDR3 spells CASSGPGQGTSGNTIYF. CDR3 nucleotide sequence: TGTGCCAGCAGCGGTCCGGGACAGGGGACGTCTGGAAACACCATATATTTT.

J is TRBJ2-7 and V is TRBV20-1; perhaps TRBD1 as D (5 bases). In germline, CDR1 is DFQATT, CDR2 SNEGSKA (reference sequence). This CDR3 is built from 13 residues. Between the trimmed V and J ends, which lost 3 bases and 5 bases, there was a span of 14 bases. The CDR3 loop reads CSASRQGNDEQYF. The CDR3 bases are TGCAGTGCTAGTAGGCAGGGAAACGACGAGCAGTACTTC.

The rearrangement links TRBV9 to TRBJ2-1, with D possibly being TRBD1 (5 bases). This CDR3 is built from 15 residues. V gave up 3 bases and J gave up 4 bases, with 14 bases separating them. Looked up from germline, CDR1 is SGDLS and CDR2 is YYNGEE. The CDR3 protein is CASSGQSPLYNEQFF. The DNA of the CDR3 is TGTGCCAGCAGCGGACAGTCTCCTCTTTACAATGAGCAGTTCTTC.

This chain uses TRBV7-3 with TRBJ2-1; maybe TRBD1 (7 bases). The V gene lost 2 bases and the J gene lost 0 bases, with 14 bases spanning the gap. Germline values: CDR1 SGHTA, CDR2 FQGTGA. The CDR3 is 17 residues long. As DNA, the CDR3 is TGTGCCAGCAGCTTAGGAGGGGGCCTCAGCTCCTACAATGAGCAGTTCTTC. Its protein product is CASSLGGGLSSYNEQFF. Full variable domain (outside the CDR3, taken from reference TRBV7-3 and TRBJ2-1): GAGVSQTPSNKVTEKGKYVELRCDPISGHTALYWYRQSLGQGPEFLIYFQGTGAADDSGLPNDRFFAVRPEGSVSTLKIQRTERGDSAVYLCASSLGGGLSSYNEQFFGPGTRLTVL.

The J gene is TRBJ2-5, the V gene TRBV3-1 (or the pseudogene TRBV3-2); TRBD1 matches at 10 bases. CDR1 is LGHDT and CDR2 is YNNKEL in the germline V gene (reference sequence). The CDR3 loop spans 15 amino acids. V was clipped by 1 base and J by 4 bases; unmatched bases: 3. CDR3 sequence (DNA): TGTGCCAGCAGCCAAGCAGGGACAGGGGCAGAGACCCAGTACTTC. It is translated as CASSQAGTGAETQYF.